The present T cell receptor beta chain was sequenced within a study of breast tumors, draining lymph nodes, adjacent tissues listed by TCRdb under 2016. Regarding the research as a whole: Breast cancer patients provided tumor, adjacent nontumor tissue and axillary lymph nodes, and the study compared the TCR beta repertoires across these three sources. The study aimed to assess the relationships and possible T-cell exchange between tumor, surrounding tissue and draining lymph node repertoires in human breast cancer. Broader findings and caveats from the paper: Tumors showed preferential V and J gene usage, and their T-cell repertoire diversity fell below that of lymph nodes yet above that of nontumor tissue. Rather than being directly demonstrated, the conclusion that tumor T cells originate in lymph nodes was presented as consistent with a hypothesis. The data were considered consistent with most tumor T cells being derived from the lymph node and subsequently expanding within tumor tissue. Tumor and nontumor tissue repertoires were found to be significantly more similar in luminal-like than in basal-like breast cancer.

With regard to this clonotype: The antigen it recognizes is unknown. Base qualities are not provided; no much larger clone lies one nucleotide away.

Lymph node samples came from the axillary draining lymph nodes of breast cancer patients. Sequencing used an Illumina HiSeq 2000. TCR beta chain libraries were generated through multiplex PCR amplification. The amplified TCR beta chain products were analyzed by high-throughput sequencing. TCRdb took the public reads, trimmed them with fastp at Q25, ran MiXCR for clone calling and kept in-frame beta chains. Each entry merges the rows of one CDR3 protein and shows their most common DNA and genes. This sample comprises about 200,000 distinct CDR3 sequences, about 34% of them detected only once. Of the sample, approximately 3.6% falls within the top ten clones. From the germline V gene, CDR1 is SGHAT and CDR2 is FQNNGV. V and J are truncated by 0 bases and 1 base respectively, leaving an intervening sequence of 18 bases. The CDR3 starts with the cysteine, ends with the phenylalanine, and has 19 residues. The sequence is cut down to CDR3 DNA, 57 bases in frame from base 1.

This TCR came from a female donor with breast cancer. Some clones in this sample may be carry-over from other donors' samples. Sequenced: axillary lymph node tissue. The receptor chain draws on TRBV11-2 and TRBJ2-2; perhaps TRBD2 is the D gene, with 5 bases matching. The CDR3 reads CASSLEGSAGRQNTGELFF. The DNA is TGTGCCAGCAGCTTAGAGGGTAGCGCGGGCCGACAGAACACCGGGGAGCTGTTTTTT. Reference TRBV11-2 and TRBJ2-2 genes cover what lies past the CDR3, so the full variable domain is EAGVAQSPRYKIIEKRQSVAFWCNPISGHATLYWYQQILGQGPKLLIQFQNNGVVDDSQLPKDRFSAERLKGVDSTLKIQPAKLEDSAVYLCASSLEGSAGRQNTGELFFGEGSRLTVL.